The entry below describes one T cell receptor beta chain. Its cognate antigen is unknown. The cDNA for TCR beta came from 5'RACE template switching with UMIs. TCRdb reprocessed the 5' RACE reads and keeps a single row for each CDR3 protein, giving no DNA. The sample holds about 260,000 distinct CDR3 sequences. The entry originates in a study of T cells expressing NK-cell markers. Study at large: Researchers got TCR beta repertoires out of sorted CD3+CD56+NKG2C+, CD3+CD56+NKG2C- and CD3+CD56-NKG2C+ T cells. Eight donors were sequenced, seven testing HCMV-seropositive and one testing seronegative.

Findings and caveats of the study: Evidence did not settle whether expanded NKG2C+ T cell clones targeted HCMV.

Input material: blood T cells: a sorted CD56 or NKG2C T cell subset, CD4+ or CD8+ T cells, or bulk PBMC T cells (not recorded which). This sequence was found in a woman aged 18-70 years in good health.

CDR3 protein: CATSRGWSALGNQPQHF. V usage is TRBV15 and J usage is TRBJ1-5; TCRdb's D call of TRBD1 is untestable without DNA. The germline V gene encodes CDR1 LNHNV and CDR2 YYDKDF (reference sequence). CDR3 size: 17 residues.